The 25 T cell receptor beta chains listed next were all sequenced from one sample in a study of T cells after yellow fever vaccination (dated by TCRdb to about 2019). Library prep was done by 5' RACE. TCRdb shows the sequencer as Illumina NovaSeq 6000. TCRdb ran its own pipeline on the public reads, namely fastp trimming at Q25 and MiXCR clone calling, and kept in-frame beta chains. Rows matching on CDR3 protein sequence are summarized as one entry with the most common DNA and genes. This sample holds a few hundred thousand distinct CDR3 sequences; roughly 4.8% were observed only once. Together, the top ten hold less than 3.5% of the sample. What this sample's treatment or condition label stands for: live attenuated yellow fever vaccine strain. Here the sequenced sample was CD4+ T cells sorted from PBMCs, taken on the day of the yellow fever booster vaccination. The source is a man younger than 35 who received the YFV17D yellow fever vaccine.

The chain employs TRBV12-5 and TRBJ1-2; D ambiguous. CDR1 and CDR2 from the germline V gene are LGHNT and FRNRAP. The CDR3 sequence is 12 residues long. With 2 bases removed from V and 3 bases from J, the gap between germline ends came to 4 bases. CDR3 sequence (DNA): TGTGCTAGTGGTTTGAGTCACTATGGCTACACCTTC. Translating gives CASGLSHYGYTF. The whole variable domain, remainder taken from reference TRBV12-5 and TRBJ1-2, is DARVTQTPRHKVTEMGQEVTMRCQPILGHNTVFWYRQTMMQGLELLAYFRNRAPLDDSGMPKDRFSAEMPDATLATLKIQPSEPRDSAVYFCASGLSHYGYTFGSGTRLTVV.

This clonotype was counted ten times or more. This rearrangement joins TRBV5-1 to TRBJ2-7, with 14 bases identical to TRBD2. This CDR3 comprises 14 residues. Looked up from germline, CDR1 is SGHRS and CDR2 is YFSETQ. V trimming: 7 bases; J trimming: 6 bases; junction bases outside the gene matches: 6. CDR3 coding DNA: TGCGCCAGCCGAACCGGACTAGCGGGGGGCGAGCAGTACTTC. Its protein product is CASRTGLAGGEQYF.

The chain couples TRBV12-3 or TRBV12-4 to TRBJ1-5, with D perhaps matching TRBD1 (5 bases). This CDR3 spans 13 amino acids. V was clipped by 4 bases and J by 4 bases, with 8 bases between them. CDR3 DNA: TGTGCCAGCAGTTGGGGGGGGAATCAGCCCCAGCATTTT. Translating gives CASSWGGNQPQHF.

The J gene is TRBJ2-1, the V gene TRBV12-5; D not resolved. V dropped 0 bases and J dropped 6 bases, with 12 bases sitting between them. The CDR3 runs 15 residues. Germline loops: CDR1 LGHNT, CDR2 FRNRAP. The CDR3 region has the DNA TGTGCTAGTGGTTTGGTAGACTTATTCTCCAATGAGCAGTTCTTC. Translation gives CASGLVDLFSNEQFF.

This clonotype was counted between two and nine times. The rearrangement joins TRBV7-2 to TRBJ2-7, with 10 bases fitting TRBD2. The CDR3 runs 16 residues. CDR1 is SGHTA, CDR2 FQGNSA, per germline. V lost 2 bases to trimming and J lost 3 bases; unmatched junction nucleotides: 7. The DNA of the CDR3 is TGTGCCAGCAGCTTAAAGGTAGCTAGCGGGGGCTACGAGCAGTACGTC. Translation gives CASSLKVASGGYEQYV.

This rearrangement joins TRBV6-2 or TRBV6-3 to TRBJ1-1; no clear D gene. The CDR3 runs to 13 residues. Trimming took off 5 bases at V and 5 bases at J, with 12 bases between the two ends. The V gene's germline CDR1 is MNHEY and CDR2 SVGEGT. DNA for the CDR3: TGTGCCAGCAGTGCCCAGTCGCGGACTGAAGCTTTCTTT. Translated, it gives CASSAQSRTEAFF.

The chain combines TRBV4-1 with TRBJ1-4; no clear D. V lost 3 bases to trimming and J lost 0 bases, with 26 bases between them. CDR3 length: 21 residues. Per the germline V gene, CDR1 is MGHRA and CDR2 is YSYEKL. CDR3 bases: TGCGCCAGCAGCCAGGACCCCCGGGGTCGGCGGGGTATAGCAACTAATGAAAAACTGTTTTTT. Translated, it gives CASSQDPRGRRGIATNEKLFF.

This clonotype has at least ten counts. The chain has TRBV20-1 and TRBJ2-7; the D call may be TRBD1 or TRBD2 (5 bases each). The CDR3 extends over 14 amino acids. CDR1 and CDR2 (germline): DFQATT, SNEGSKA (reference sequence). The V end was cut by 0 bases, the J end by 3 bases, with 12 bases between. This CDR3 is CSARDGAANYEQYF. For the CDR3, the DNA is TGCAGTGCTAGAGACGGGGCAGCCAACTACGAGCAGTACTTC.

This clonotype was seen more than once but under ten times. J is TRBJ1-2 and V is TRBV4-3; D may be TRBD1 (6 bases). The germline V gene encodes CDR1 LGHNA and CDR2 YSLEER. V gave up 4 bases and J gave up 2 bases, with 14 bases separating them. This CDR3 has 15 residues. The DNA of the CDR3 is TGCGCCAGCAGCCTTAACAGGGTCCTAAACTATGGCTACACCTTC. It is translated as CASSLNRVLNYGYTF.

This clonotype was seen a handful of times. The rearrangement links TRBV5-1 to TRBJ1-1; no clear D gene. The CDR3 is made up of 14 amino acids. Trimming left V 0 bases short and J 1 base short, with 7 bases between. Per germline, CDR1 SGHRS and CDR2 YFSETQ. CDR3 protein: CASSLEGRNTEAFF. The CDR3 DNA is TGCGCCAGCAGCTTGGAGGGCAGGAACACTGAAGCTTTCTTT.

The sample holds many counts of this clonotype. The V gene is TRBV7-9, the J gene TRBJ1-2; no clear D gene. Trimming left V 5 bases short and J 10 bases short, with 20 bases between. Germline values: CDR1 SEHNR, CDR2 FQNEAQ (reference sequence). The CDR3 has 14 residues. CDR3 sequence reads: CASSQWRDSDAYTF. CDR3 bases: TGTGCCAGCAGCCAATGGAGGGATAGCGATGCCTACACCTTC. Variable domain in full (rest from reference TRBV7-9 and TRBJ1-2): DTGVSQNPRHKITKRGQNVTFRCDPISEHNRLYWYRQTLGQGPEFLTYFQNEAQLEKSRLLSDRFSAERPKGSFSTLEIQRTEQGDSAMYLCASSQWRDSDAYTFGSGTRLTVV.

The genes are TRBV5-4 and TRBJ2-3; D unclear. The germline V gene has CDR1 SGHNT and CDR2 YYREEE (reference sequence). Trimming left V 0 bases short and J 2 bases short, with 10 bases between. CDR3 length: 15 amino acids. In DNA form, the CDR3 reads TGTGCCAGCAGCTTGGGGCCTCAGATCACAGATACGCAGTATTTT. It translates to CASSLGPQITDTQYF.

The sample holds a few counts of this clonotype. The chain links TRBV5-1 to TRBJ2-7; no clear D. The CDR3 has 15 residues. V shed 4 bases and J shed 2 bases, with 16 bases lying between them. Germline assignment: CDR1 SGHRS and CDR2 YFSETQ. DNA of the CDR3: TGCGCCAGCAGCCCCGGGTTTGGGTTCCCCTACGAGCAGTACGTC. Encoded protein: CASSPGFGFPYEQYV.

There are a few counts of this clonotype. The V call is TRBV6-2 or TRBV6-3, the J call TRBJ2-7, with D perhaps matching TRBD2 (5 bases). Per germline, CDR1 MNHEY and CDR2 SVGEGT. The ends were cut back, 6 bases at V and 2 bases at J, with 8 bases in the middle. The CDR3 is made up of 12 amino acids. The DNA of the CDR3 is TGTGCCAGCAGGGAGGTAACCTACGAGCAGTACTTC. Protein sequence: CASREVTYEQYF.

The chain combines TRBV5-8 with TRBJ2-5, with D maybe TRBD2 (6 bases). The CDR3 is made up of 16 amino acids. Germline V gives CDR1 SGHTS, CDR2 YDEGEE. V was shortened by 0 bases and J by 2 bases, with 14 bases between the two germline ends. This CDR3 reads CASSLAPGGVQETQYF. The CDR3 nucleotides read TGTGCCAGCAGCTTGGCCCCCGGGGGAGTACAAGAGACCCAGTACTTC.

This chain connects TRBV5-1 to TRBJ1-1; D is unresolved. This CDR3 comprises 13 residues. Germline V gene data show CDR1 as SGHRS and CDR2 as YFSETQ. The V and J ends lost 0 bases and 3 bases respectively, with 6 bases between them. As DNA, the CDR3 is TGCGCCAGCAGCTTGGCCGGAGACACTGAAGCTTTCTTT. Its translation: CASSLAGDTEAFF.

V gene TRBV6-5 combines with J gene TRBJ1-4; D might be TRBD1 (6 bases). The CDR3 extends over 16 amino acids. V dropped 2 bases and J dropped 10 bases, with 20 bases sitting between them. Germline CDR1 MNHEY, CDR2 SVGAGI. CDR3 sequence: CASSYSGGVGGGKLFF. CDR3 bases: TGTGCCAGCAGTTACAGCGGCGGGGTTGGAGGGGGAAAACTGTTTTTT.

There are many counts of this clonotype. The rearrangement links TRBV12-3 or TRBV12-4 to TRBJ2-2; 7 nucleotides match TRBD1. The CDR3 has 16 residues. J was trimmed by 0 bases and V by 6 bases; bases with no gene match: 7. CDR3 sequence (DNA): TGTGCCAGCAGCGAAGGGGACAGCGCGAACACCGGGGAGCTGTTTTTT. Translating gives CASSEGDSANTGELFF.

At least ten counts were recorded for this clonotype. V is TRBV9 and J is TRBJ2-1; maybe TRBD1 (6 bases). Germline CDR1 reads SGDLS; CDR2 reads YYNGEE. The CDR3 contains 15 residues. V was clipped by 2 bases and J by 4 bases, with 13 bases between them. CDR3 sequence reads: CASSVTGTPYNEQFF. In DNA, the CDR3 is TGTGCCAGCAGCGTGACCGGGACACCGTACAATGAGCAGTTCTTC.

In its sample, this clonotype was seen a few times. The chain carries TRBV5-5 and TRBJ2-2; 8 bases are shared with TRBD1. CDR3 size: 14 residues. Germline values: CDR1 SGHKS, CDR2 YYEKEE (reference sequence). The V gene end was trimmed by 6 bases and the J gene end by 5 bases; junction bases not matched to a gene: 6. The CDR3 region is CASIPGQGTGELFF. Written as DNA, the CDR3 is TGTGCCAGCATCCCCGGACAGGGTACCGGGGAGCTGTTTTTT.

CDR3 DNA: TGTGCCAGCAGTTGGGGTGGGGCAGGGAATCAGCCCCAGCATTTT. It yields the protein CASSWGGAGNQPQHF. The V gene is TRBV6-5, the J gene TRBJ1-5, with D possibly TRBD1 on 5 matching bases. CDR3 size: 15 residues. The germline CDR1 and CDR2 sequences are MNHEY and SVGAGI. V shed 4 bases and J shed 4 bases, with 14 bases lying between them.

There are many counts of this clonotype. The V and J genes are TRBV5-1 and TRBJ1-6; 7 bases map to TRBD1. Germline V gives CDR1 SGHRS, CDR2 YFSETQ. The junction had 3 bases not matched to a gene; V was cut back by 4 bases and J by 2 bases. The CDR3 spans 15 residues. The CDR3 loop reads CASSPGQAYNSPLHF. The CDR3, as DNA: TGCGCCAGCAGCCCCGGACAGGCCTATAATTCACCCCTCCACTTT.

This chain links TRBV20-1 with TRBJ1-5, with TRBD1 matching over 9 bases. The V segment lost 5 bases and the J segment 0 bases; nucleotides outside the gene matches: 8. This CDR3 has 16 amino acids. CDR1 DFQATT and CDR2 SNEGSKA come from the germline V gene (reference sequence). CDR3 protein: CSALGQGRASNQPQHF. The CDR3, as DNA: TGCAGTGCTTTGGGACAGGGACGGGCTAGCAATCAGCCCCAGCATTTT.

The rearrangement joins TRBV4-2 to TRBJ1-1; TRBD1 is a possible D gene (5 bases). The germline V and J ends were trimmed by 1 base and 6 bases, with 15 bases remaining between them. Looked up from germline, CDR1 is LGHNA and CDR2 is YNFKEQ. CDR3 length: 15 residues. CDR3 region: CASSQGGAGHPEAFF. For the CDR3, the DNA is TGTGCCAGCAGCCAAGGAGGCGCGGGGCACCCTGAAGCTTTCTTT.

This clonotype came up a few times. The CDR3 DNA is TGTGCCAGCAGCCTACTAAGGGGTGCTGGGAATGAGCAGTTCTTC. It codes for CASSLLRGAGNEQFF. The rearrangement joins TRBV11-1 to TRBJ2-1, with a weak D call TRBD1 (5 bases). This CDR3 is built from 15 residues. Looked up from germline, CDR1 is SGHAT and CDR2 is FQDESV (reference sequence). V was shortened by 5 bases and J by 7 bases, with 18 bases between the two germline ends.